This T cell receptor (beta chain) was documented in a study of shared T cell receptors in the human thymus. Sequenced by immunoSEQ multiplex PCR; TCRdb stores in-frame clones only, minus some. Found here are around 340,000 clones, 95% of them singletons; the top ten hold approximately 0.02%. This CDR3 is built from 12 residues. The germline V gene has CDR1 MNHNS and CDR2 SASEGT. The trim removed 9 bases at V and 5 bases at J, leaving 2 bases unmatched. Specimen: thymocytes. This chain links TRBV6-1 with TRBJ2-7, with 12 bases fitting TRBD2. The sequence derives from a human donor. As DNA, the CDR3 is TGTGCCAGTCTAGCGGGAGGGGACGAGCAGTACTTC. Amino acid sequence: CASLAGGDEQYF.